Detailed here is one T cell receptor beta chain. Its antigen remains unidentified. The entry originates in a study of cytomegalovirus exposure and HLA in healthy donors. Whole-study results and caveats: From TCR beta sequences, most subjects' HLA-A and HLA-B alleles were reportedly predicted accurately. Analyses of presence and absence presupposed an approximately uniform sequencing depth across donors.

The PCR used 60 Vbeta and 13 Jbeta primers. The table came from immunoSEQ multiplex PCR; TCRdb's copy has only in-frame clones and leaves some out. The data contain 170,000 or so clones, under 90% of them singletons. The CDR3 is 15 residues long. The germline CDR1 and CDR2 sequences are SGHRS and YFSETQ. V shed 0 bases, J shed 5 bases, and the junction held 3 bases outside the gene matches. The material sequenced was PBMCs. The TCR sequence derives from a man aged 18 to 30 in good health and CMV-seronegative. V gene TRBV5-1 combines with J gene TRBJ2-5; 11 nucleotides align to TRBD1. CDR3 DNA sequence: TGCGCCAGCAGCTTGGCCGGGACAGGGGGGGAGACCCAGTACTTC. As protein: CASSLAGTGGETQYF.